What follows are 30 T cell receptor beta chains derived from one specimen sequenced in a study of read filtering for tumor transcriptome and immune sequencing. From about 400 ng of RNA, a library with molecular barcoded alpha/delta and beta/gamma adaptors was made. TCRdb used MiXCR to reprocess the reads, holding one entry per CDR3 protein. This sample carries over 80,000 distinct CDR3 sequences, approximately 13% of them seen once, and the ten largest clones take more than 13%. Sequencing was carried out using a population of CD138-negative cells sorted from bone marrow. The receptors come from a donor at least 40 years old with multiple myeloma.

The table lists this clonotype with many counts. The chain links TRBV5-1 to TRBJ1-1, with D perhaps matching TRBD1 (6 bases). V was shortened by 1 base and J by 0 bases, with 10 bases between the two germline ends. The CDR3 is 15 amino acids. Germline V lookup: CDR1 SGHRS, CDR2 YFSETQ. The CDR3 nucleotides read TGCGCCAGCAGCTTGCAGGGGCCAATGAACACTGAAGCTTTCTTT. It specifies CASSLQGPMNTEAFF.

The table lists this clonotype with many counts. This chain links TRBV6-5 with TRBJ2-6; tentatively, D is TRBD2 (6 bases). Germline V lookup: CDR1 MNHEY, CDR2 SVGAGI. This CDR3 has 18 amino acids. Trimming took off 0 bases at V and 2 bases at J, with 14 bases between the two ends. Written as DNA, the CDR3 is TGTGCCAGCAGTTACTCAGGGACTGGAAGGGCTGGGGCCAACGTCCTGACTTTC. It translates to CASSYSGTGRAGANVLTF.

The J gene is TRBJ2-7, the V gene TRBV11-2; the D gene is possibly TRBD1 (6 bases). CDR1 and CDR2 (germline): SGHAT, FQNNGV. Trimming cost V 4 bases and J 6 bases, with 19 bases left between them. The CDR3 has 15 residues. The CDR3 protein is CASSSIRDKMGEQYF. In DNA form, the CDR3 reads TGTGCCAGCAGCTCCATCCGGGACAAGATGGGCGAGCAGTACTTC. Based on the CDR3 plus reference TRBV11-2 and TRBJ2-7, the full variable domain is EAGVAQSPRYKIIEKRQSVAFWCNPISGHATLYWYQQILGQGPKLLIQFQNNGVVDDSQLPKDRFSAERLKGVDSTLKIQPAKLEDSAVYLCASSSIRDKMGEQYFGPGTRLTVT.

This clonotype was detected ten times or more. This chain links TRBV5-1 with TRBJ1-1; the D is unclear. V lost 0 bases to trimming and J lost 4 bases, with 10 bases between them. The germline gives CDR1 SGHRS, CDR2 YFSETQ. CDR3 size: 14 residues. The chain's CDR3 is CASSLGTGLTEAFF. CDR3 DNA sequence: TGCGCCAGCAGCTTGGGAACCGGACTCACTGAAGCTTTCTTT.

This clonotype has at least ten counts. The genes are TRBV7-2 and TRBJ2-7; no clear D. V lost 2 bases to trimming and J lost 0 bases, with 11 bases between them. The CDR3 is made up of 15 amino acids. Germline V CDR1 and CDR2: SGHTA, FQGNSA. CDR3 sequence reads: CASSLRRNPSYEQYF. CDR3 bases: TGTGCCAGCAGCTTAAGGCGGAACCCCTCCTACGAGCAGTACTTC.

This clonotype occurred a few times. This chain joins TRBV7-3 and TRBJ2-5; D might be TRBD2 (5 bases). Germline V CDR1 and CDR2: SGHTA, FQGTGA. The CDR3 has 14 residues. Trimming stripped 5 bases from V and 5 bases from J, with 15 bases between. The CDR3 DNA is TGTGCCAGCAGCCCCGGACTTCGAGGGGAGACCCAGTACTTC. Translated: CASSPGLRGETQYF.

This clonotype was seen many times. As the CDR3 is not closed by the conserved phenylalanine or tryptophan, this likely results from a read error. The rearrangement joins TRBV7-8 to TRBJ2-1; TRBD1 might be the D (7 bases). The CDR3 extends over 16 amino acids. The germline V gene has CDR1 SGHVS and CDR2 FQNEAQ. Trimming pared 5 bases from V and 4 bases from J, leaving 18 bases between. For the CDR3, the DNA is TGTGCCAGCAGCGCGGGACAGCGAGGGTCATACAATGAGCAGTTCCTC. This translates into CASSAGQRGSYNEQFL.

At least ten counts were recorded for this clonotype. The chain joins TRBV11-3 to TRBJ2-2, with 13 positions matching TRBD2. With 1 base clipped from V and 6 bases from J, the junction kept 2 bases outside the gene matches. Germline-derived CDR1 and CDR2 are SGHNT and YENEEA. There are 16 residues in the CDR3. CDR3 DNA sequence: TGTGCCAGCAGCTTAGGACTAGCGGGAGGAGCCGGGGAGCTGTTTTTT. It encodes CASSLGLAGGAGELFF.

This clonotype was seen ten or more times. The chain joins TRBV7-9 to TRBJ2-1; TRBD2 aligns across 11 bases. Germline trimming cut 4 bases from V and 3 bases from J; bases unmatched to any gene: 5. CDR3 length: 16 amino acids. Per the germline V gene, CDR1 is SEHNR and CDR2 is FQNEAQ (reference sequence). Here the CDR3 DNA reads TGTGCCAGCAGCTCGACCGGGACTAGCGGCTACAATGAGCAGTTCTTC. Residues: CASSSTGTSGYNEQFF.

There are a few counts of this clonotype. This may stem from a read error, because a much larger clone lies one nucleotide away. V gene TRBV7-8 combines with J gene TRBJ2-1; 9 bases are a match to TRBD2. Germline CDR1 reads SGHVS; CDR2 reads FQNEAQ. CDR3 length: 14 residues. The CDR3 spells CASKLAGSYNEQLF. In DNA, the CDR3 is TGTGCCAGCAAGCTAGCGGGGTCATACAATGAGCAGCTCTTC.

Regarding this clonotype: A read error is possible here, since a much larger clone lies one base away. This chain joins TRBV29-1 and TRBJ2-5, with a weak D call TRBD1 (6 bases). With 6 bases removed from V and 4 bases from J, the gap between germline ends came to 18 bases. Per the germline V gene, CDR1 is SQVTM and CDR2 is ANQGSEA. CDR3 length: 14 residues. CDR3 protein: CSVCFGQNRETQYF. For the CDR3, the DNA is TGCAGCGTGTGCTTCGGACAGAACCGAGAGACCCAGTACTTC.

About this clonotype itself: Given a much more abundant clone one base away, this may be a read error. The chain joins TRBV12-3 or TRBV12-4 to TRBJ2-4; no reliable D call. The CDR3 consists of 14 residues. DNA for the CDR3: TGTGCCGGCAGCCCGCTTCTAGCCAAAAACATTCAGTACTTC. It is translated as CAGSPLLAKNIQYF.

V is TRBV29-1 and J is TRBJ1-1, with a possible D match to TRBD1 (6 bases). Germline CDR1 and CDR2: SQVTM and ANQGSEA. Deletions cut 4 bases from V and 4 bases from J, with 13 bases between. The CDR3 totals 13 residues. The DNA of the CDR3 is TGCAGCGTTGTACGGGGGCGGAGCACTGAAGCTTTCTTT. The encoded protein is CSVVRGRSTEAFF.

This clonotype appeared many times. The genes are TRBV27 and TRBJ1-1; perhaps TRBD1 as D (5 bases). V was pared by 6 bases and J by 10 bases, with 27 bases between. The germline V gene encodes CDR1 MNHEY and CDR2 SMNVEV (reference sequence). This CDR3 is 16 amino acids long. The CDR3 region is CASRMRGAGSNVGAFF. The CDR3 DNA reads as TGTGCCAGCAGAATGCGAGGGGCGGGCAGTAATGTGGGAGCTTTCTTT.

This clonotype was observed many times. This rearrangement joins TRBV6-1 to TRBJ2-4; D gene ambiguous. Germline V gene sequence: CDR1 MNHNS, CDR2 SASEGT. The CDR3 sequence is 15 residues long. V was pared by 4 bases and J by 2 bases, with 12 bases between. The CDR3 here is CASSAEELTKNIQYF. CDR3 sequence (DNA): TGTGCCAGCAGTGCTGAGGAATTGACCAAAAACATTCAGTACTTC.

This clonotype has at least ten counts. The gene calls are TRBV5-1 and TRBJ2-7, with D unresolved. The CDR3 has 14 amino acids. Germline assignment: CDR1 SGHRS and CDR2 YFSETQ. V lost 3 bases, J lost 6 bases, and 16 bases lay in between. CDR3 loop: CASSSGPAAGEQYF. Here the CDR3 DNA reads TGCGCCAGCAGCTCCGGACCGGCGGCTGGCGAGCAGTACTTC.

Comment on this clonotype: It may be a read error: a sequence one base away is much more abundant. V is TRBV7-9 and J is TRBJ2-1; D possibly corresponds to TRBD2 (5 bases). Trimming pared 4 bases from V and 12 bases from J, leaving 10 bases between. The CDR3 has 11 amino acids. Germline-derived CDR1 and CDR2 are SEHNR and FQNEAQ (reference sequence). The CDR3 is CASSSRVGQFF. The CDR3 DNA follows: TGTGCCAGCAGCTCGAGGGTTGGGCAGTTCTTC. Full variable domain (remainder filled in from reference TRBV7-9 and TRBJ2-1): DTGVSQNPRHKITKRGQNVTFRCDPISEHNRLYWYRQTLGQGPEFLTYFQNEAQLEKSRLLSDRFSAERPKGSFSTLEIQRTEQGDSAMYLCASSSRVGQFFGPGTRLTVL.

This clonotype was found many times. The rearrangement links TRBV7-6 to TRBJ1-4, with D possibly being TRBD1 (6 bases). This CDR3 has 14 amino acids. With 2 bases removed from V and 6 bases from J, the gap between germline ends came to 10 bases. The germline gives CDR1 SGHVS, CDR2 FNYEAQ. Here the CDR3 reads CASSLRAGDEKLFF. CDR3 nucleotides: TGTGCCAGCAGCTTAAGGGCAGGGGATGAAAAACTGTTTTTT.

This clonotype was counted a few times. One base away lies a much larger clone, so this may be a sequencing read error. The V call is TRBV29-1, the J call TRBJ2-2; 8 nucleotides match TRBD1. Trimming at V came to 3 bases and at J to 0 bases, leaving 3 bases not matched to a gene. This CDR3 is built from 15 residues. The germline V gene encodes CDR1 SQVTM and CDR2 ANQGSEA. The CDR3 DNA sequence: TGCAGCGTTGACAGGGGGCCTACGAACACCGGGGAGCTGTTTTTT. It specifies CSVDRGPTNTGELFF.

This clonotype has a count of ten or more. The rearrangement joins TRBV19 to TRBJ1-5; possible D gene TRBD1, 6 bases. The length of the CDR3 is 15 residues. CDR1 and CDR2 (germline): LNHDA, SQIVND (reference sequence). Deletions cut 6 bases from V and 4 bases from J, with 16 bases between. The CDR3 loop is CASSPVGQGNQPQHF. The CDR3 coding sequence is TGTGCCAGTAGCCCGGTGGGTCAGGGGAATCAGCCCCAGCATTTT.

This clonotype was counted at least ten times. V gene TRBV7-9 combines with J gene TRBJ2-5; 7 bases line up with TRBD1. V gave up 5 bases and J gave up 1 base; unmatched junction bases: 4. This CDR3 is 14 amino acids long. The germline gives CDR1 SEHNR, CDR2 FQNEAQ (reference sequence). CDR3 sequence: CASSEGQVQETQYF. In DNA, the CDR3 is TGTGCCAGCAGCGAAGGACAGGTCCAAGAGACCCAGTACTTC.

This chain joins TRBV20-1 and TRBJ2-4; D gene unclear. V lost 0 bases and J lost 10, with 10 bases in between. CDR1 is DFQATT, CDR2 SNEGSKA, per germline (reference sequence). The CDR3 length is 12 residues. This CDR3 reads CSARDERTIQYF. CDR3 bases: TGCAGTGCTAGAGATGAAAGAACGATTCAGTACTTC.

The chain recombines TRBV11-3 with TRBJ2-1; TRBD1 might be the D (6 bases). Germline-derived CDR1 and CDR2 are SGHNT and YENEEA. V was shortened by 4 bases and J by 4 bases, with 14 bases between the two germline ends. The length of the CDR3 is 15 residues. The chain's CDR3 is CASSSGALTYNEQFF. The CDR3 coding sequence is TGTGCCAGCAGCTCAGGGGCCCTAACTTACAATGAGCAGTTCTTC.

This clonotype appeared a single time. This likely came from a read error, as a far larger clone is one base away. This chain links TRBV7-8 with TRBJ2-1; 8 nucleotides match TRBD1. The DNA matches TRBJ2-5 better at its end, which makes the J call doubtful. This CDR3 contains 20 residues. Germline V gives CDR1 SGHVS, CDR2 FQNEAQ. The CDR3 DNA sequence: TGTGCCAGCAGCTTAGCAGGTCGCAGGGGGCGGTCTTCCGTCCAAGGGACCCAGTACTTC. It translates to CASSLAGRRGRSSVQGTQYF.

At least ten counts were recorded for this clonotype. This chain uses TRBV29-1 with TRBJ2-1; TRBD1 might be the D (5 bases). From germline, CDR1 is SQVTM and CDR2 ANQGSEA. Deletions cut 6 bases from V and 6 bases from J, with 27 bases between. This CDR3 has 17 amino acids. CDR3 sequence: CSVRRGFVPLPGNEQFF. The CDR3 DNA follows: TGCAGCGTCCGAAGGGGATTTGTACCACTCCCCGGCAATGAGCAGTTCTTC.

This clonotype was seen repeatedly, ten times or more. The J gene is TRBJ2-3, the V gene TRBV30, with 7 bases lining up with TRBD2. V shed 4 bases and J 3 bases; nucleotides not matched to a gene: 10. The CDR3 runs to 15 residues. Germline-derived CDR1 and CDR2 are GTSNPN and SVGIG (reference sequence). Here the CDR3 DNA reads TGTGCCTGGAACTTCCCCGGGAGGTCTACAGATACGCAGTATTTT. Translated, it gives CAWNFPGRSTDTQYF.

This clonotype appeared many times. The J gene is TRBJ2-5, the V gene TRBV2, with a possible D match to TRBD2 (6 bases). The ends were cut back, 3 bases at V and 5 bases at J, with 10 bases in the middle. The CDR3 is 13 residues long. Germline lookup yields CDR1 SNHLY and CDR2 FYNNEI. CDR3 in DNA: TGTGCCAGCAGTGATCGGGGGATCGAGACCCAGTACTTC. Its translation is CASSDRGIETQYF.

Many counts were recorded for this clonotype. The V gene is TRBV2, the J gene TRBJ2-1; 9 bases agree with TRBD2. After removal of 1 base from V and 7 bases from J, the junction contained 8 bases not matched to a gene. The CDR3 consists of 16 residues. Germline lookup yields CDR1 SNHLY and CDR2 FYNNEI. CDR3 DNA sequence: TGTGCCAGCAGTGAAGGGCGGCGGGAGGGAAGGAATGAGCAGTTCTTC. It translates to CASSEGRREGRNEQFF.

This clonotype has more than one count but fewer than ten. V gene TRBV10-1 combines with J gene TRBJ1-5; D uncertain. The CDR3 extends over 14 amino acids. Germline-derived CDR1 and CDR2 are WNHNN and SYGVQD (reference sequence). V lost 4 bases, J lost 5 bases, and 12 bases lay in between. CDR3 sequence reads: CASSGGGPDQPQHF. The CDR3 DNA follows: TGCGCCAGCAGTGGAGGCGGGCCTGATCAGCCCCAGCATTTT.

Ten or more counts support this clonotype. CDR3 in DNA: TGCGCCACCAGGGAGCGGGAGGCTTACAATGAGCAGTTCTTC. It specifies CATREREAYNEQFF. V and J are TRBV10-2 and TRBJ2-1; 9 positions agree with TRBD2. The J segment lost 4 bases and the V segment lost 10 bases, leaving 8 bases of the junction unmatched. The CDR3 is 14 amino acids. Germline loops: CDR1 WSHSY, CDR2 SAAADI.